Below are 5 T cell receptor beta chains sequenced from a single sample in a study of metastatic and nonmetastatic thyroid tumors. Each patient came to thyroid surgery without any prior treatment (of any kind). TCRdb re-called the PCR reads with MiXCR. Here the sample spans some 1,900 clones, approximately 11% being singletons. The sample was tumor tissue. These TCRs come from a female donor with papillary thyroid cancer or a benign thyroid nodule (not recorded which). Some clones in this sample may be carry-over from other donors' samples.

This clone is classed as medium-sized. CDR3 nucleotides: TGTGCCAGCAGTGAAGCGCAGGAGACCCAGTACTTC. This codes for CASSEAQETQYF. The chain links TRBV2 to TRBJ2-5, with D uncertain. The germline V gene has CDR1 SNHLY and CDR2 FYNNEI. The CDR3 is 12 residues long. V lost 0 bases and J lost 5, with 4 bases in between.

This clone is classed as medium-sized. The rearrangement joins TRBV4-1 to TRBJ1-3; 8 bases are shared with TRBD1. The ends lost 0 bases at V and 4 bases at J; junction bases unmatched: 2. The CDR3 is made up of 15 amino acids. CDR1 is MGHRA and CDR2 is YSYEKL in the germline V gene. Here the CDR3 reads CASSQDRTGGNTIYF. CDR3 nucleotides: TGCGCCAGCAGCCAAGATCGGACAGGGGGAAACACCATATATTTT.

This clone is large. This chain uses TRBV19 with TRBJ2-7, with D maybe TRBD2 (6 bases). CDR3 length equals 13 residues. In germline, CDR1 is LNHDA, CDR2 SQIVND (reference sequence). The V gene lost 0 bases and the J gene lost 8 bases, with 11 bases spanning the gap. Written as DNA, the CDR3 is TGTGCCAGTAGTATAGATTCGGGGGTGCAGCAGTACTTC. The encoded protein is CASSIDSGVQQYF.

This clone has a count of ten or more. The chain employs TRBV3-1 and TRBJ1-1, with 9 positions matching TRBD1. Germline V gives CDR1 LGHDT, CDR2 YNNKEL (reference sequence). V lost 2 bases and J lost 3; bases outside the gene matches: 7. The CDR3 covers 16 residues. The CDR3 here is CASSQTTGGWYTEAFF. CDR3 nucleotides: TGTGCCAGCAGCCAAACAACAGGGGGCTGGTACACTGAAGCTTTCTTT.

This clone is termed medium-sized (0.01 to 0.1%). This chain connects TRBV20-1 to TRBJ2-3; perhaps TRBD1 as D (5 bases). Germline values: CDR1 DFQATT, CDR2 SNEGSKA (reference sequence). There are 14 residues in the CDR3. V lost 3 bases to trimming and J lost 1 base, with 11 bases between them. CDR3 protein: CSASPLGGTDTQYF. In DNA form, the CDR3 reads TGCAGTGCTAGCCCCCTAGGGGGCACAGATACGCAGTATTTT.